Described below is a single TCR beta chain sequence and its context. Its target is not known. CDR1 is SQVTM and CDR2 is ANQGSEA in the germline V gene. V was trimmed by 4 bases and J by 0 bases, leaving 9 bases between them. The CDR3 length is 13 residues. The data derive from a study of cytomegalovirus exposure and HLA in healthy donors. Study-level findings and limits: Across donors, presence/absence analyses took sequencing depth to be roughly uniform. In an earlier analysis, in approximately 630 donors, most V segments appeared productive either ~87% or ~30% of the time. Cytomegalovirus-associated TCR beta chains were listed, numbering some 180. Later analysis suggested links between common viral pathogens and several top significant clusters.

The PCR contained 60 Vbeta and 13 Jbeta primers. Data came from immunoSEQ multiplex PCR; TCRdb stores just in-frame clones and leaves some out. The sample lists fewer than 200,000 clones; around 72% were seen once. The chain has TRBV29-1 and TRBJ1-1; D gene uncertain. This receptor was identified in a female donor in good health and CMV-seronegative. The sequenced material came from PBMCs. The CDR3 loop is CSVGRVMNTEAFF. DNA for the CDR3: TGCAGCGTTGGGAGGGTGATGAACACTGAAGCTTTCTTT.